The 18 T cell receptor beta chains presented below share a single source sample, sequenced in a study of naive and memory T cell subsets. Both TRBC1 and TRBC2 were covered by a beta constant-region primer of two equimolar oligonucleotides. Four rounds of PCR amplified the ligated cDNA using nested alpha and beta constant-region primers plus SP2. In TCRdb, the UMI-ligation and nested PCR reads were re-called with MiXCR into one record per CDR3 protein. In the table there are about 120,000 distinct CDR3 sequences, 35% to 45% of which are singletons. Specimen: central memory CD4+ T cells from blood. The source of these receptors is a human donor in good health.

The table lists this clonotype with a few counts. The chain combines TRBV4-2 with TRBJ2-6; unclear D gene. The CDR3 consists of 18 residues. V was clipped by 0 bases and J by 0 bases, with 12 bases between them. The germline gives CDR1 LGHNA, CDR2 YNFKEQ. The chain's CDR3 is CASSQEAHLNSGANVLTF. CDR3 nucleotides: TGTGCCAGCAGCCAAGAGGCCCACCTCAACTCTGGGGCCAACGTCCTGACTTTC.

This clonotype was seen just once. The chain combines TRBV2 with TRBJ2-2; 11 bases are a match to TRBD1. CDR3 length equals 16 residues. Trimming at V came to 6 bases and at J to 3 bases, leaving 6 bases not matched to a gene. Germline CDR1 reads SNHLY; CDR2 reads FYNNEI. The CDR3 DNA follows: TGTGCCAGCAGAGCCGGGACAGGGGGGCACACCGGGGAGCTGTTTTTT. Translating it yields CASRAGTGGHTGELFF.

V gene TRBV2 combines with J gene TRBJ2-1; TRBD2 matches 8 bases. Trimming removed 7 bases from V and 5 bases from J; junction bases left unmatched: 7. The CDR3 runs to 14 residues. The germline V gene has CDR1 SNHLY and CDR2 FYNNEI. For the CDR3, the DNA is TGTGCCAGCACCCAACTAGCGGTTAACAATGAGCAGTTCTTC. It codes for CASTQLAVNNEQFF.

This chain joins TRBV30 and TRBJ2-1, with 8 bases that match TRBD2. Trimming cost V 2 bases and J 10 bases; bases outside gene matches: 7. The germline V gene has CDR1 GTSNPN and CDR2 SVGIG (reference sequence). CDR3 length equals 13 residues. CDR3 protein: CAWSTSGKTEQFF. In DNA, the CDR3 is TGTGCCTGGAGTACTAGCGGCAAAACGGAGCAGTTCTTC. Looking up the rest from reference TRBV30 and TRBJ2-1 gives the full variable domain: SQTIHQWPATLVQPVGSPLSLECTVEGTSNPNLYWYRQAAGRGLQLLFYSVGIGQISSEVPQNLSASRPQDRQFILSSKKLLLSDSGFYLCAWSTSGKTEQFFGPGTRLTVL.

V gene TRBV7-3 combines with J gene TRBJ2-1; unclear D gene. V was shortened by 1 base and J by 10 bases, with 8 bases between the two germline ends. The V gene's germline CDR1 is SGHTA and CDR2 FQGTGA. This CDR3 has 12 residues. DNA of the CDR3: TGTGCCAGCAGCTTAAGGCCCCCGGAGCAGTTCTTC. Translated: CASSLRPPEQFF.

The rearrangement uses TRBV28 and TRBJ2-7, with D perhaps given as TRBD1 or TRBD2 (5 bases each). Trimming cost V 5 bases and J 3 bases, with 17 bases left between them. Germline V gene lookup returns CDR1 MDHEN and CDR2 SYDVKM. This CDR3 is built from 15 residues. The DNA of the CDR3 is TGTGCCAGCAGTCCCACCGGGGCCCCAAACTACGAGCAGTACTTC. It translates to CASSPTGAPNYEQYF.

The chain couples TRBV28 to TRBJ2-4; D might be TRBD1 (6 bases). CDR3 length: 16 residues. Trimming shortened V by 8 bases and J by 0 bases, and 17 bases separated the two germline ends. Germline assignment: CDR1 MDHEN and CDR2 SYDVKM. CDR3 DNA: TGTGCCAGCGGGGGCAGGGGTTTTGTAGCCAAAAACATTCAGTACTTC. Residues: CASGGRGFVAKNIQYF. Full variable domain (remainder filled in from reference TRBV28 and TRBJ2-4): DVKVTQSSRYLVKRTGEKVFLECVQDMDHENMFWYRQDPGLGLRLIYFSYDVKMKEKGDIPEGYSVSREKKERFSLILESASTNQTSMYLCASGGRGFVAKNIQYFGAGTRLSVL.

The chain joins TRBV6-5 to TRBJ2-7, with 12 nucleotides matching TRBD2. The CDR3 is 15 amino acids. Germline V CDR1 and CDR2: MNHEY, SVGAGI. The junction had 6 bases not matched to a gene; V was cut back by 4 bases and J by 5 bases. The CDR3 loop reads CASSSSGRAGDEQYF. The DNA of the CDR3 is TGTGCCAGCAGTTCTAGCGGGAGGGCCGGGGACGAGCAGTACTTC.

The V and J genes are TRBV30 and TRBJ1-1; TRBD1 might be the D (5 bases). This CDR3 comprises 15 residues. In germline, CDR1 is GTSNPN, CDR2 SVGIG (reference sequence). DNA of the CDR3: TGTGGTTTATGGGACCGCCGAAGGCAGAACACTGAAGCTTTCTTT. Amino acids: CGLWDRRRQNTEAFF.

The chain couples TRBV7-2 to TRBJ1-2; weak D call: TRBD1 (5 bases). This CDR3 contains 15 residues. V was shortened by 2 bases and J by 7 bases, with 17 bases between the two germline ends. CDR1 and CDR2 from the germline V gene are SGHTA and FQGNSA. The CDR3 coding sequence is TGTGCCAGCAGCTTACTCCCGCAGGGATATAGTGGCTACACCTTC. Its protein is CASSLLPQGYSGYTF.

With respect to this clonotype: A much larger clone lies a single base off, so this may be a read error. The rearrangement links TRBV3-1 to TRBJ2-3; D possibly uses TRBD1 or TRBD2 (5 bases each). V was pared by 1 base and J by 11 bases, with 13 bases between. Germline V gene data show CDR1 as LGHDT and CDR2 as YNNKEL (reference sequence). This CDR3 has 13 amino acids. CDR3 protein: CASSQAPGTLQYF. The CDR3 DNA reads TGTGCCAGCAGCCAAGCCCCCGGGACGTTGCAGTATTTT.

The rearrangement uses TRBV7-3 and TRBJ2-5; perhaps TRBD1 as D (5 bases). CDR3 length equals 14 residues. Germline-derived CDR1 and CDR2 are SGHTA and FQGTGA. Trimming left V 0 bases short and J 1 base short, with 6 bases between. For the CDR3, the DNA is TGTGCCAGCAGCTTAACAGGGGCCCAAGAGACCCAGTACTTC. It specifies CASSLTGAQETQYF.

The CDR3 protein is CSARAGVNYGYTF. The CDR3 bases are TGCAGTGCTAGAGCAGGGGTCAACTATGGCTACACCTTC. The rearrangement uses TRBV20-1 and TRBJ1-2; the D gene is possibly TRBD1 (6 bases). In germline, CDR1 is DFQATT, CDR2 SNEGSKA (reference sequence). The CDR3 length is 13 residues. Deletions cut 1 base from V and 2 bases from J, with 8 bases between.

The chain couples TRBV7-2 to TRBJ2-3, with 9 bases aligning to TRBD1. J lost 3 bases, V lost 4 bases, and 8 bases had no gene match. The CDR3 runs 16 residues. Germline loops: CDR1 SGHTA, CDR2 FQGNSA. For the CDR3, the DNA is TGTGCCAGCAGCTCACTCGGACAGGGGAGAACAGATACGCAGTATTTT. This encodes CASSSLGQGRTDTQYF.

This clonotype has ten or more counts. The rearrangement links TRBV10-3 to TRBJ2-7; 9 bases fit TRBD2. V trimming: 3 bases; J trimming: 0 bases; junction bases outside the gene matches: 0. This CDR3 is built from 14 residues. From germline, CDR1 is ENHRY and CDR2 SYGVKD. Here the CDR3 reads CAISDSGSSYEQYF. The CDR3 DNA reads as TGTGCCATCAGTGATAGCGGGAGCTCCTACGAGCAGTACTTC.

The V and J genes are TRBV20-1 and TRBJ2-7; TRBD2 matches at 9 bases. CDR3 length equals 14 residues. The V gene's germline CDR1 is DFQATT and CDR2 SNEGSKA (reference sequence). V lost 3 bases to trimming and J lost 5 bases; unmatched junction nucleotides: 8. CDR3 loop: CSARAGTSQNEQYF. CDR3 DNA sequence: TGCAGTGCTAGGGCCGGGACTAGCCAGAACGAGCAGTACTTC.

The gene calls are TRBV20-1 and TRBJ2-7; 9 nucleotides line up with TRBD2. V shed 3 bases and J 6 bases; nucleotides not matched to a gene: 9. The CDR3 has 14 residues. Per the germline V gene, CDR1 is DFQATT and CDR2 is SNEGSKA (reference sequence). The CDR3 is CSASRLAASREQYF. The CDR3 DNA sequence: TGCAGTGCTAGCCGACTAGCGGCTTCCCGCGAGCAGTACTTC.

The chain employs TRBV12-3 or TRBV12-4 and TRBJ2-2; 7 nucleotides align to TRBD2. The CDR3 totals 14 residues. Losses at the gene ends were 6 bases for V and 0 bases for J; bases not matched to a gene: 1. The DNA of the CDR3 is TGTGCCAGCAGGCGGGAGTCGAACACCGGGGAGCTGTTTTTT. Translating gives CASRRESNTGELFF.